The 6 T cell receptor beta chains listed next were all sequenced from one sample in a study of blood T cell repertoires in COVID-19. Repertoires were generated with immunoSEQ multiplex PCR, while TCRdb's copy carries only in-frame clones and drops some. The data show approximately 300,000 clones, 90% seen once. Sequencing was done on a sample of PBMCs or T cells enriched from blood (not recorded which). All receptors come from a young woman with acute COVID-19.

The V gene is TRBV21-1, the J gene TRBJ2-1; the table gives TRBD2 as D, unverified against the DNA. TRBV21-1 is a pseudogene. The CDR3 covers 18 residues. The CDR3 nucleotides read TGTGCCAGCAGCAACAGTAGAGGGACTAGCGGGAGTGTGAATGAGCAGTTCTTC. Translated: CASSNSRGTSGSVNEQFF.

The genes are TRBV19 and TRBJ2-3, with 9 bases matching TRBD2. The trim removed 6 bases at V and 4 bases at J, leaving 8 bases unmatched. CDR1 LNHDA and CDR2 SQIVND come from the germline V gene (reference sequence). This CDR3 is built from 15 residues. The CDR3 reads CASRLAGTGPDTQYF. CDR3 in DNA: TGTGCCAGTAGGCTAGCGGGAACGGGGCCAGATACGCAGTATTTT.

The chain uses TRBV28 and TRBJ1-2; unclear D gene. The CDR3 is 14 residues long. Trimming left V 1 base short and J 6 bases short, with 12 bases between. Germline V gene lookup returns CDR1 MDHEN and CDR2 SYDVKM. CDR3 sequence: CASSLSRIGHGYTF. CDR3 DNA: TGTGCCAGCAGTTTATCCAGGATCGGTCATGGCTACACCTTC.

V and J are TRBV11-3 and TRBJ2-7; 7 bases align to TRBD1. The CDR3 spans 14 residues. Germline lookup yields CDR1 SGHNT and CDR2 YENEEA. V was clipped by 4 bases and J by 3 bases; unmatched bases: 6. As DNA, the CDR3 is TGTGCCAGCAGCTCGGGACAGTACTTCTACGAGCAGTACTTC. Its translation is CASSSGQYFYEQYF.

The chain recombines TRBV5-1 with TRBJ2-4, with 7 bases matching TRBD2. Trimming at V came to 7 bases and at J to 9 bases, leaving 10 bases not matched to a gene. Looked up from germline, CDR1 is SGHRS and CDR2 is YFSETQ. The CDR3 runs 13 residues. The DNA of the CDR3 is TGCGCCAGCGGGAGGGAGCCCGGTGGCATTCAGTACTTC. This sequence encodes CASGREPGGIQYF.

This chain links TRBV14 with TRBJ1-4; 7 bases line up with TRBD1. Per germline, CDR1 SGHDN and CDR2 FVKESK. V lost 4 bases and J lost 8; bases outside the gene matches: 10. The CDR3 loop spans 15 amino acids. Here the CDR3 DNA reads TGTGCCAGCAGCCTACTTGGGGCAGGGGGAGAAAAACTGTTTTTT. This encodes CASSLLGAGGEKLFF.